These 2 T cell receptor beta chains share one sample of origin, sequenced in a study of T cells in Graves' hyperthyroidism and ophthalmopathy. The TCR beta CDR3 regions underwent amplification using RNA transcripts as the source. When the TCR CDR3 underwent first-round RT-PCR, the HTBI primer set was used. MiXCR was run by TCRdb on the multiplex PCR reads, yielding one entry per CDR3 protein. The sample carries hundreds of thousands of distinct CDR3 sequences, roughly 20% recorded once. The specimen sequenced was blood. These receptors were obtained from a man under 40 with Graves' ophthalmopathy.

The V gene is TRBV27, the J gene TRBJ2-5; 9 bases match TRBD1. With 5 bases clipped from V and 1 base from J, the junction kept 8 bases outside the gene matches. The CDR3 totals 16 residues. The germline V gene has CDR1 MNHEY and CDR2 SMNVEV (reference sequence). The CDR3 DNA reads as TGTGCCAGCAGTATTCGTGGGACAGGGCCCCAAGAGACCCAGTACTTC. This gives the protein CASSIRGTGPQETQYF.

This chain links TRBV27 with TRBJ1-3; 7 nucleotides agree with TRBD1. This CDR3 has 12 amino acids. V was clipped by 10 bases and J by 7 bases; unmatched bases: 7. Germline V gene data show CDR1 as MNHEY and CDR2 as SMNVEV (reference sequence). CDR3 protein: CATWDRKNTIYF. The CDR3 region has the DNA TGTGCCACCTGGGACAGAAAGAACACCATATATTTT.